This T cell receptor beta chain was observed in a study of OX40 agonist ivuxolimab in advanced cancers. In the case of this clone: What it binds is unknown. The junction does not match germline at one end; this may be a read error.

The length of the CDR3 is 13 residues. CDR1 MNHEY and CDR2 SVGAGI come from the germline V gene. Whole-study findings and limits: Which antigen the expanded peripheral T cells recognized is unknown. Averaging showed that CD8+ T cells had more expanded clones than CD4+ did.

Assay used: immunoSEQ multiplex PCR; TCRdb lists only in-frame clones, some missing. Here the sample spans fewer than 20,000 clones, about two thirds being singletons. This TCR came from an adult with an advanced solid tumor such as melanoma, head and neck, liver or kidney cancer. The sample here was CD4+ or CD8+ T cells sorted from blood, taken in a trial of the OX40 agonist ivuxolimab. The chain is built from TRBV6-5 and TRBJ1-1; D gene unclear. CDR3 coding DNA: TGTGCCAGCAGTAACTCAATGAACACTGAAGCTTTCTTT. Protein sequence: CASSNSMNTEAFF.